These 10 T cell receptor beta chains came from one sample sequenced in a study of T cells after yellow fever vaccination. TCRdb analysed the 5' RACE reads with MiXCR anew, one entry per CDR3 protein. This sample has approximately 160,000 distinct CDR3 sequences, with about a tenth found just once. The source was CD8+ T cells sorted from PBMCs, collected 45 days after the yellow fever booster vaccination. These TCRs come from a man aged 18 to 29 who received the YFV17D yellow fever vaccine.

This clonotype was seen only a few times. V is TRBV7-9 and J is TRBJ2-2; perhaps TRBD1 as D (6 bases). Trimming removed 5 bases from V and 2 bases from J, with 27 bases in between. The CDR3 length is 20 residues. Germline V gene data show CDR1 as SEHNR and CDR2 as FQNEAQ (reference sequence). The CDR3 sequence: CASSPQTGPPPTFNTGELFF. CDR3 in DNA: TGTGCCAGCAGCCCGCAGACAGGTCCCCCCCCCACGTTCAACACCGGGGAGCTGTTTTTT.

This sequence joins TRBV18 and TRBJ2-3; a weak D match, TRBD2 (5 bases). The CDR3 has 14 amino acids. V lost 0 bases and J lost 1, with 5 bases in between. The germline V gene has CDR1 KGHSH and CDR2 LQKENI. Here the CDR3 DNA reads TGTGCCAGCTCACCACCGGAGGGCACAGATACGCAGTATTTT. Amino acids: CASSPPEGTDTQYF.

This clonotype has a handful of counts. The rearrangement joins TRBV21-1 to TRBJ1-6. TRBV21-1 is described as a pseudogene. This CDR3 is built from 12 residues. CDR3 sequence (DNA): TGTGCCAGCAGCAAAGATCAGGAATCCCTCCACTTT. Protein: CASSKDQESLHF.

This clonotype was observed many times. The rearrangement links TRBV27 to TRBJ2-7; perhaps TRBD2 as D (7 bases). Germline V gene data show CDR1 as MNHEY and CDR2 as SMNVEV (reference sequence). This CDR3 is 13 amino acids long. Trimming shortened V by 7 bases and J by 0 bases, and 10 bases separated the two germline ends. The chain's CDR3 is CASMGGASYEQYF. The DNA for the CDR3 is TGTGCCAGCATGGGGGGGGCCTCCTACGAGCAGTACTTC.

The chain links TRBV5-1 to TRBJ2-1; D call uncertain. Looked up from germline, CDR1 is SGHRS and CDR2 is YFSETQ. V lost 2 bases and J lost 10, with 10 bases in between. CDR3 size: 12 residues. The CDR3 DNA sequence: TGCGCCAGCAGCTTTAAAAGCTGGGAGCAGTTCTTC. Amino acid sequence: CASSFKSWEQFF.

This clonotype was seen only a few times. The rearrangement uses TRBV15 and TRBJ2-1; TRBD2 aligns across 10 bases. The CDR3 is 16 amino acids. Germline CDR1 reads LNHNV; CDR2 reads YYDKDF (reference sequence). The ends lost 0 bases at V and 8 bases at J; junction bases unmatched: 7. CDR3 nucleotides: TGTGCCACCAGCAGAGAAATAGCGGGGGGTGTCGATGAGCAGTTCTTC. It codes for CATSREIAGGVDEQFF.

This clonotype appeared a few times. The chain is built from TRBV5-1 and TRBJ2-1; the D gene is possibly TRBD2 (5 bases). The V and J ends lost 6 bases and 7 bases respectively, with 14 bases between them. In germline, CDR1 is SGHRS, CDR2 YFSETQ. The CDR3 is 13 residues long. The CDR3 loop is CASTLRGGNEQFF. The CDR3 region has the DNA TGCGCCAGCACTCTCCGGGGTGGAAATGAGCAGTTCTTC.

The chain has TRBV27 and TRBJ2-2; a weak D match, TRBD1 (5 bases). CDR1 MNHEY and CDR2 SMNVEV come from the germline V gene (reference sequence). Trimming shortened V by 7 bases and J by 0 bases, and 9 bases separated the two germline ends. The CDR3 has 14 amino acids. The CDR3 coding sequence is TGTGCCAGCATTGACAGCCCGAACACCGGGGAGCTGTTTTTT. It yields the protein CASIDSPNTGELFF.

The chain has TRBV6-5 and TRBJ2-3, with TRBD1 matching over 9 bases. The CDR3 extends over 15 amino acids. CDR1 and CDR2 from the germline V gene are MNHEY and SVGAGI. V dropped 8 bases and J dropped 3; count of bases not matched to a gene: 9. The CDR3 spells CASSRVDRGTDTQYF. The CDR3 region has the DNA TGTGCCAGCTCTCGTGTGGACAGGGGAACAGATACGCAGTATTTT.

This clonotype was counted a few times. This chain uses TRBV7-9 with TRBJ2-5; 7 bases map to TRBD2. Looked up from germline, CDR1 is SEHNR and CDR2 is FQNEAQ (reference sequence). The CDR3 has 12 amino acids. V shed 3 bases, J shed 12 bases, and the junction held 7 bases outside the gene matches. CDR3 in amino acids: CASSFLEGTKYF. The CDR3, as DNA: TGTGCCAGCAGCTTCTTGGAAGGGACTAAGTACTTC.